A single sample gave rise to the 31 T cell receptor beta chains below, sequenced in a study of CD8+ T cells in alopecia areata. Sorting used CD4, CD8alpha, NKG2D, NKG2ACE and other markers on pooled cutaneous lymph node cells. Investigators isolated RNA and reverse transcribed it into cDNA to act as the sequencing template. Assay: immunoSEQ multiplex PCR; the TCRdb copy retains only in-frame clones and omits some. The specimen has about 270,000 clones, none found just once. The sequenced material came from CD4+ T cells sorted from a lymph node. The receptors derive from a C3H/HeJ mouse with alopecia areata. This strain's MHC haplotype is H2-k.

This clone was seen many times. Genes and germline are mouse. The CDR3 loop is CASSLRGNTGQLYF. CDR3 DNA, as far as it was read: TGTGCCAGCAGTCTCAGGGGAAACACCGGG. The chain recombines TRBV19 with TRBJ2-2; perhaps TRBD1 as D (6 bases). Sequencing ends 4 residues short of the CDR3 end; the germline J gene provides the rest. Trimming took 4 bases from V and 1 from J, leaving 8 bases between them. This CDR3 has 14 residues. Germline V gives CDR1 FNHDT, CDR2 SITEND (reference sequence).

A word on this clone: The gene names given are mouse names. The read gets to within 4 residues of the CDR3 end, and the germline J gene fills in the rest. The sample contains more than one DNA sequence encoding this CDR3. This sequence joins TRBV13-1 and TRBJ2-1, with 9 positions matching TRBD2. The CDR3 contains 15 residues. Germline CDR1 NSHNY, CDR2 SYGAGN. The V and J ends lost 3 bases and 1 base, in that order; junction bases with no gene match: 2. CDR3 loop: CASSGGLGNYAEQFF. CDR3 DNA (partial): TGTGCCAGCAGTGGTGGACTGGGGAACTATGCT.

As concerns this clone: These gene names are mouse names. Read data end 4 residues before the CDR3 end; the end is taken from the germline J gene. Other DNA sequences of this sample code for an identical CDR3. J is TRBJ1-1 and V is TRBV13-1; D remains ambiguous. The CDR3 length is 12 residues. The germline V and J ends were trimmed by 3 bases and 1 base, with 4 bases remaining between them. Germline V gene lookup returns CDR1 NSHNY and CDR2 SYGAGN. Here the CDR3 reads CASSAQNTEVFF. The CDR3 bases that were read are TGTGCCAGCAGTGCCCAAAACACA.

To note about this clone: Gene labels here are mouse ones. Read data end 4 residues before the CDR3 end; the end is taken from the germline J gene. The chain carries TRBV5 and TRBJ2-2; TRBD1 agrees at 9 bases. The CDR3 covers 15 residues. Germline V CDR1 and CDR2: LGHNA, YNLKQL (reference sequence). J gave up 3 bases and V 4 bases, and 3 bases lay outside the gene matches. CDR3 in amino acids: CASSPWTGDTGQLYF. CDR3 DNA, as far as it was read: TGTGCCAGCAGCCCCTGGACAGGGGACACCGGG.

Details on this clone: Gene labels here are mouse ones. The read ends 4 residues shy of where the CDR3 ends; the end is completed using the germline J gene. This chain links TRBV5 with TRBJ2-5, with TRBD1 matching over 12 bases. The germline V gene encodes CDR1 LGHNA and CDR2 YNLKQL (reference sequence). CDR3 length: 16 amino acids. The covered CDR3 bases are TGTGCCAGCAGCCGGGACAGGGGGCGAGGAGAAGAC. Translation: CASSRDRGRGED. The CDR3 reads in full as CASSRDRGRGEDTQYF.

About this clone: Any gene name here is a mouse gene name. The DNA ends 4 residues before the CDR3 does, and the rest of the CDR3 is filled in from the germline J gene. The same CDR3 is also encoded by other DNA sequences in this sample. This chain uses TRBV13-2 with TRBJ2-2, with D perhaps TRBD1 (6 bases). Trimming pared 5 bases from V and 0 bases from J, leaving 8 bases between. The V gene's germline CDR1 is NNHNN and CDR2 SYGAGS (reference sequence). The CDR3 extends over 14 amino acids. Here the CDR3 reads CASGGTTNTGQLYF. CDR3 DNA (partial): TGTGCCAGCGGCGGGACAACAAACACCGGG.

Remarks on this clone: Gene names refer to mouse genes. The read terminates 4 residues ahead of where the CDR3 ends, so the germline J gene completes it. The chain links TRBV19 to TRBJ2-5, with TRBD2 matching over 8 bases. Trimming removed 0 bases from V and 0 bases from J; junction bases left unmatched: 6. Looked up from germline, CDR1 is FNHDT and CDR2 is SITEND (reference sequence). The CDR3 totals 17 residues. The part of the CDR3 DNA that was read is TGTGCCAGCAGTATAGAGTTAACTGGGGGTAACCAAGAC. Translated: CASSIELTGGNQD. The CDR3 as a whole reads CASSIELTGGNQDTQYF.

At least ten counts were recorded for this clone. Gene names and germline match the mouse. The read falls 4 residues short of the CDR3 end, and the missing part is taken from the germline J gene. The same CDR3 is also encoded by other DNA sequences in this sample. The rearrangement uses TRBV13-1 and TRBJ2-5, with D maybe TRBD1 (6 bases). This CDR3 has 13 residues. The germline V gene has CDR1 NSHNY and CDR2 SYGAGN. Incomplete CDR3 DNA: TGTGCCAGCAGTGACGGGACAAAAGAC. Translating gives CASSDGTKD. The full CDR3 protein reads CASSDGTKDTQYF.

This clone turned up a few times. Genes here carry mouse names. The read ends 4 residues before the CDR3 terminus; that terminus is restored from the germline J gene. The chain couples TRBV13-3 to TRBJ1-1, with D unresolved. CDR3 size: 13 residues. The V gene lost 4 bases and the J gene lost 1 base, with 8 bases spanning the gap. Germline V lookup: CDR1 NNHDY, CDR2 SYVADS. The CDR3 reads CASSPTRNTEVFF. The covered CDR3 bases are TGTGCCAGCAGTCCGACAAGAAACACA.

Turning to this clone: Gene and germline names: mouse. Other DNA sequences in this sample translate to the same CDR3. CDR3 sequence: CASSLDSNQDTQYF. The CDR3 DNA, read in part, is TGTGCCAGCAGCCTCGACAGTAACCAAGAC. The chain has TRBV5 and TRBJ2-5, with D possibly being TRBD1 (5 bases). The read ends 4 residues shy of where the CDR3 ends; the end is completed using the germline J gene. Germline CDR1 reads LGHNA; CDR2 reads YNLKQL (reference sequence). Trimming took 4 bases from V and 0 from J, leaving 8 bases between them. The length of the CDR3 is 14 residues.

A word on this clone: Any gene name here is a mouse gene name. The CDR3 end is not reached by the read, which stops 4 residues before it; the germline J gene fills it in. Other DNA sequences within the sample encode an identical CDR3. The rearrangement links TRBV14 to TRBJ2-2; D possibly corresponds to TRBD1 (7 bases). The length of the CDR3 is 15 residues. The germline V gene has CDR1 SGHDT and CDR2 FRDEAV. V was cut by 0 bases and J by 2 bases, with 8 bases left in between. The DNA read from the CDR3 is TGTGCCAGCAGTTTCTCAGGGGGGAACACCGGG. This sequence encodes CASSFSGGNTG. The entire CDR3 protein is CASSFSGGNTGQLYF. The full variable domain, completed using reference TRBV14 and TRBJ2-2, is EAGVTQSPRYAVLQEGQAVSFWCDPISGHDTLYWYQQPRDQGPQLLVYFRDEAVIDNSQLPSDRFSAVRPKGTNSTLKIQSAKQGDTATYLCASSFSGGNTGQLYFGEGSKLTVL.

Only a few counts were recorded for this clone. This may be a read error, as it is one base from a much larger clone. Gene names denote mouse genes. Read sequence stops 4 residues before the CDR3 end, and the germline J gene provides the missing end. Other DNA sequences in this sample translate to the same CDR3. The chain carries TRBV13-1 and TRBJ2-4; 7 nucleotides align to TRBD1. Unmatched junction bases numbered 0, after V lost 2 bases and J lost 3 bases. CDR1 and CDR2 (germline): NSHNY, SYGAGN. The length of the CDR3 is 13 residues. Incomplete CDR3 DNA: TGTGCCAGCAGTGACAGGGGGCAAAAC. Amino acids: CASSDRGQN. The whole CDR3 region reads CASSDRGQNTLYF.

Of note for this clone: The genes and germline here are from mouse. The read ends 4 residues before the CDR3 terminus; that terminus is restored from the germline J gene. The V call is TRBV17, the J call TRBJ2-1; a possible D gene is TRBD2 (7 bases). CDR3 length: 15 amino acids. The V end lost 4 bases, the J end lost 3 bases, and 13 bases lay between the germline ends. Germline lookup yields CDR1 MNHDT and CDR2 YYDKIL. CDR3 DNA, as far as it was read: TGTGCTAGCAGTAAGGGGGGCGCGGGCTATGCT. It specifies CASSKGGAGYA. The entire CDR3 is CASSKGGAGYAEQFF.

On this clone: Gene names and germline match the mouse. From the germline J gene comes the end of the CDR3, since the read stops 4 residues before it. The gene calls are TRBV13-1 and TRBJ2-5; maybe TRBD1 (7 bases). Germline V gene data show CDR1 as NSHNY and CDR2 as SYGAGN. The CDR3 totals 15 residues. The CDR3 sequence: CASSDRGGGVDTQYF. The CDR3 DNA, read in part, is TGTGCCAGCAGTGATAGGGGAGGGGGCGTAGAC.

This clone was seen a few times. Here the gene names and germline are mouse. The observed sequence ends 4 residues before the CDR3 terminus, with the missing tail filled in from the germline J gene. The chain couples TRBV19 to TRBJ2-3, with 8 bases identical to TRBD2. Trimming at V came to 3 bases and at J to 1 base, leaving 4 bases not matched to a gene. The CDR3 is 15 residues long. In germline, CDR1 is FNHDT, CDR2 SITEND (reference sequence). Here the CDR3 reads CASSTFWGGAETLYF. The CDR3 bases that were read are TGTGCCAGCAGTACGTTCTGGGGGGGTGCAGAA.

In regard to this clone: Gene labels here are mouse ones. Read coverage stops 4 residues before the CDR3 terminus; the germline J gene supplies the remainder. The rearrangement joins TRBV19 to TRBJ2-3; D perhaps matches TRBD1 (6 bases). Trimming removed 7 bases from V and 0 bases from J, with 9 bases in between. This CDR3 has 13 residues. Per germline, CDR1 FNHDT and CDR2 SITEND (reference sequence). This chain's CDR3 is CASEQGSAETLYF. CDR3 DNA, as far as it was read: TGTGCCAGCGAACAGGGTAGTGCAGAA.

Comment on this clone: The gene names here belong to mouse. The CDR3 is cut off 4 residues early in the read; its end comes from the germline J gene. The identical CDR3 is also encoded by other nucleotide sequences in the sample. The genes are TRBV13-2 and TRBJ2-3; TRBD2 agrees at 10 bases. The CDR3 is 15 residues long. V was pared by 1 base and J by 1 base, with 0 bases of the junction left unmatched. From germline, CDR1 is NNHNN and CDR2 SYGAGS (reference sequence). The part of the CDR3 DNA that was read is TGTGCCAGCGGTGATCTGGGGGGGCGTGCAGAA. Protein product: CASGDLGGRAE. The full CDR3 reads CASGDLGGRAETLYF.

Note on this clone: The genes and germline here are from mouse. The read finishes 4 residues shy of the CDR3 end, and the germline J gene is used to complete it. The chain joins TRBV17 to TRBJ1-1; weak D call: TRBD1 (6 bases). The CDR3 length is 15 residues. Germline-derived CDR1 and CDR2 are MNHDT and YYDKIL. The V end was cut by 0 bases, the J end by 4 bases, with 12 bases between. The covered CDR3 bases are TGTGCTAGCAGTAGAGATTGGGGGGCGGCCACA. Encoded protein: CASSRDWGAAT. The CDR3, in full, reads CASSRDWGAATEVFF.

A word on this clone: Gene names are the mouse ones. The read is 4 residues too short to cover the CDR3 end, so that end is filled in from the germline J gene. The rearrangement joins TRBV13-1 to TRBJ2-4; the match to TRBD2 covers 8 bases. CDR3 length: 14 amino acids. With 4 bases clipped from V and 0 bases from J, the junction kept 1 base outside the gene matches. Germline V gives CDR1 NSHNY, CDR2 SYGAGN. The sequenced part of the CDR3 DNA is TGTGCCAGCAGTTGGACTGGGAGTCAAAAC. This translates into CASSWTGSQN. The full CDR3 protein is CASSWTGSQNTLYF.

Regarding this clone: Germline and genes here are mouse. The covered CDR3 bases are TGCACCTGCAGTGACTGGGGGGACCAAGAC. It translates to CTCSDWGDQD. Given in full, the CDR3 is CTCSDWGDQDTQYF. V and J are TRBV1 and TRBJ2-5; 9 bases fit TRBD2. Read coverage stops 4 residues before the CDR3 terminus; the germline J gene supplies the remainder. Germline CDR1 and CDR2: NSQYPW and LRSPGD (reference sequence). The CDR3 totals 14 residues. The ends lost 4 bases at V and 1 base at J; junction bases unmatched: 0.

This clone occurred a few times. The gene names here belong to mouse. The read finishes 4 residues shy of the CDR3 end, and the germline J gene is used to complete it. The chain has TRBV31 and TRBJ2-7, with a tentative D call TRBD1 (5 bases). V lost 1 base and J lost 3, with 10 bases in between. This CDR3 spans 13 amino acids. Germline assignment: CDR1 GKSSPN and CDR2 SITVG. The covered CDR3 bases are TGTGCCTGGAGTCCCGGACAAATCTAT. As protein: CAWSPGQIY. The whole CDR3 region reads CAWSPGQIYEQYF.

This clone came up a few times. Gene names are mouse gene names. The sequenced fragment ends 4 residues before the CDR3 boundary, so the rest is inferred from the germline J gene. The chain combines TRBV1 with TRBJ2-5, with D possibly matching TRBD1 (7 bases). CDR3 length: 14 residues. Germline loops: CDR1 NSQYPW, CDR2 LRSPGD (reference sequence). The CDR3 reads CTCSAERGLDTQYF. CDR3 DNA, as far as it was read: TGCACCTGCAGTGCAGAAAGGGGGCTGGAC. Supplemented by reference TRBV1 and TRBJ2-5, the full variable domain reads VTLLEQNPRWRLVPRGQAVNLRCILKNSQYPWMSWYQQDLQKQLQWLFTLRSPGDKEVKSLPGADYLATRVTDTELRLQVANMSQGRTLYCTCSAERGLDTQYFGPGTRLLVL.

Notes on this clone: These gene names are mouse names. The read halts 4 residues ahead of the CDR3 end, with the missing end drawn from the germline J gene. The chain uses TRBV13-1 and TRBJ2-4; TRBD2 agrees at 11 bases. Germline V lookup: CDR1 NSHNY, CDR2 SYGAGN. With V trimmed by 5 bases and J by 0 bases, 5 bases remained unmatched. This CDR3 comprises 16 residues. Here the CDR3 reads CASSTGTGGSQNTLYF. The CDR3 DNA, read in part, is TGTGCCAGCAGCACCGGGACTGGGGGCAGTCAAAAC.

The table lists this clone with a few counts. Gene names and germline match the mouse. CDR3: CASSTIWGMDEQYF. CDR3 DNA, as far as it was read: TGTGCCAGCAGTACCATCTGGGGGATGGAT. The chain is built from TRBV19 and TRBJ2-7, with TRBD2 matching over 7 bases. The read stops 4 residues short of the end of the CDR3; the missing end is completed from the germline J gene. This CDR3 has 14 amino acids. In germline, CDR1 is FNHDT, CDR2 SITEND (reference sequence).

This clone occurred a few times. The gene names here belong to mouse. The read terminates 4 residues before the CDR3 end, so the remaining end is supplied by the germline J gene. The same CDR3 is also encoded by other DNA sequences in this sample. The chain recombines TRBV14 with TRBJ2-1, with 10 nucleotides matching TRBD1. This CDR3 has 14 amino acids. Trimming cost V 4 bases and J 3 bases; bases outside gene matches: 1. Germline CDR1 reads SGHDT; CDR2 reads FRDEAV. CDR3 residues: CASSRTGGYAEQFF. The part of the CDR3 DNA that was read is TGTGCCAGCAGTCGGACAGGGGGCTATGCT.

Remarks on this clone: Genes and germline are mouse. Coverage ceases 4 residues before the CDR3 finishes, and the germline J gene fills in the end. The sample contains more than one DNA sequence encoding this CDR3. The V call is TRBV13-1, the J call TRBJ2-3, with 9 bases matching TRBD1. CDR1 is NSHNY and CDR2 is SYGAGN in the germline V gene. The V segment lost 0 bases and the J segment 1 base; nucleotides outside the gene matches: 3. The CDR3 spans 16 residues. The covered CDR3 bases are TGTGCCAGCAGTGATGGGGGACAGGGAGGTGCAGAA. Its protein is CASSDGGQGGAE. The CDR3 reads in full as CASSDGGQGGAETLYF.

Concerning this clone itself: Mouse names are used for the genes. The read halts 4 residues ahead of the CDR3 end, with the missing end drawn from the germline J gene. This chain links TRBV29 with TRBJ2-3; perhaps TRBD1 as D (6 bases). This CDR3 comprises 15 residues. Germline CDR1 is MSHET and CDR2 is SYDVDS. Trimming pared 5 bases from V and 1 base from J, leaving 13 bases between. CDR3 amino acids: CASSLYREGAETLYF. Incomplete CDR3 DNA: TGTGCTAGCAGTCTGTACAGGGAGGGTGCAGAA.

As regards this clone: Any gene name here is a mouse gene name. The missing CDR3 end, 3 residues past where the read stops, is filled in from the germline J gene. The genes are TRBV1 and TRBJ1-6, with D tentatively TRBD1 (5 bases). TRBJ1-6 is noted as an ORF with a role that remains uncertain. The V and J ends lost 5 bases and 7 bases respectively, with 9 bases between them. The V gene's germline CDR1 is NSQYPW and CDR2 LRSPGD (reference sequence). The CDR3 extends over 13 amino acids. This CDR3 reads CTCSPRQNSPLYF. The covered CDR3 bases are TGCACCTGCAGTCCAAGACAGAATTCGCCC.

The table lists this clone with a few counts. Any gene name here is a mouse gene name. With the read ending 4 residues before the CDR3 end, the germline J gene is used to fill in that end. This chain joins TRBV13-1 and TRBJ1-2; D perhaps matches TRBD1 (6 bases). Germline assignment: CDR1 NSHNY and CDR2 SYGAGN. V was clipped by 0 bases and J by 0 bases, with 9 bases between them. The CDR3 is 15 residues long. The covered CDR3 bases are TGTGCCAGCAGTGATGCGGGACACCCAAACTCC. This sequence encodes CASSDAGHPNS. The full CDR3 reads CASSDAGHPNSDYTF.

As concerns this clone: These gene names are mouse names. The sequenced fragment ends 4 residues before the CDR3 boundary, so the rest is inferred from the germline J gene. The V call is TRBV1, the J call TRBJ1-1, with D perhaps matching TRBD1 (5 bases). Looked up from germline, CDR1 is NSQYPW and CDR2 is LRSPGD (reference sequence). CDR3 length equals 12 residues. Here the CDR3 reads CTCSAQGSEVFF. CDR3 DNA (partial): TGCACCTGCAGTGCGCAGGGTTCA.

This clone was counted many times. Genes and germline are mouse. The sequence runs out 4 residues before the end of the CDR3; the remainder is reconstructed from the germline J gene. The J gene is TRBJ1-2, the V gene TRBV12-1, with D unclear. V lost 0 bases and J 0 bases, leaving 4 bases between the germline ends. CDR3 size: 13 residues. In germline, CDR1 is SGHSN, CDR2 HYEKVE. The CDR3 reads CASSLSSNSDYTF. The covered CDR3 bases are TGTGCCAGCTCTCTCTCATCAAACTCC. Filled out from reference TRBV12-1 and TRBJ1-2, the complete variable domain reads DSGVVQSPRHIIKEKGGRSVLTCIPISGHSNVVWYQQTLGKELKFLIQHYEKVERDKGFLPSRFSVQQFDDYHSEMNMSALELEDSAMYFCASSLSSNSDYTFGSGTRLLVI.